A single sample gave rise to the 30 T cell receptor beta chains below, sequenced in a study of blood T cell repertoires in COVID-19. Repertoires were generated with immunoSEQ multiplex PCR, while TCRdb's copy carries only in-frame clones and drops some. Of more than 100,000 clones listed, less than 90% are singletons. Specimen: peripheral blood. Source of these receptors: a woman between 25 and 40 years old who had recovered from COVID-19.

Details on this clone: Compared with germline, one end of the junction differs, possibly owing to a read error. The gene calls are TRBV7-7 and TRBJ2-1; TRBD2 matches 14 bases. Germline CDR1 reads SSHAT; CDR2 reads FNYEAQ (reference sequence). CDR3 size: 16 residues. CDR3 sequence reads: CASSLGGLAGVNEQFF. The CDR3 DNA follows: TGTGCTAGCAGCTTAGGGGGACTAGCGGGAGTCAATGAGCAGTTCTTC.

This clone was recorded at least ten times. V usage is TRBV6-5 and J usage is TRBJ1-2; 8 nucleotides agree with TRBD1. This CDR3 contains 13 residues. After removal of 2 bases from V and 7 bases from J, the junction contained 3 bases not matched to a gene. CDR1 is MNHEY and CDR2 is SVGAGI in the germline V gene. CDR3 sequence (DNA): TGTGCCAGCAGTTACCAGGGGGCGAGTGGCTACACCTTC. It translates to CASSYQGASGYTF.

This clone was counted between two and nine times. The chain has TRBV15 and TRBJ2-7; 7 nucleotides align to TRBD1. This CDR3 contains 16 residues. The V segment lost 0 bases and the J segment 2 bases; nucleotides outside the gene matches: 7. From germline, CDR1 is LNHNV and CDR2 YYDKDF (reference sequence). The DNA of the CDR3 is TGTGCCACCAGCAGAGATTTGGGGGACAGTGCCTACGAGCAGTACTTC. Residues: CATSRDLGDSAYEQYF.

The CDR3 sequence: CASSYSTGQGSNEQFF. The CDR3 DNA reads TGTGCCAGCAGTTACTCGACGGGACAGGGGTCCAATGAGCAGTTCTTC. The genes are TRBV6-5 and TRBJ2-1; 10 bases fit TRBD1. Germline CDR1 is MNHEY and CDR2 is SVGAGI. CDR3 length: 16 residues. The V and J ends lost 0 bases and 6 bases, in that order; junction bases with no gene match: 5.

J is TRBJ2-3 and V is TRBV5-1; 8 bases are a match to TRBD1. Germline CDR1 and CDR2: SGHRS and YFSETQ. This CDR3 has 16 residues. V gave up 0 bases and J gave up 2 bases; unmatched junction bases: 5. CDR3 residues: CASSLVQGGLTDTQYF. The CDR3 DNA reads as TGCGCCAGCAGCTTGGTACAGGGGGGACTCACAGATACGCAGTATTTT.

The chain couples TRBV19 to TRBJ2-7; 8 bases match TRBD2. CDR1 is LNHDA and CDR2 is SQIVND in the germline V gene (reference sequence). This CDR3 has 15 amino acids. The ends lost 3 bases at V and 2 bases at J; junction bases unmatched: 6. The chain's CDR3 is CASSMKAGGPYEQYF. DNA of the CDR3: TGTGCCAGTAGTATGAAGGCGGGGGGCCCCTACGAGCAGTACTTC.

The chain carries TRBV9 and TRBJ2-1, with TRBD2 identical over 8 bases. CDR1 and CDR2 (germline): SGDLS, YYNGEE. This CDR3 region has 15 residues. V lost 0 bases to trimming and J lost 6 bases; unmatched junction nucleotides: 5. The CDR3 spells CASSVASGRGNEQFF. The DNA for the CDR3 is TGTGCCAGCAGCGTAGCAAGCGGGAGAGGCAATGAGCAGTTCTTC.

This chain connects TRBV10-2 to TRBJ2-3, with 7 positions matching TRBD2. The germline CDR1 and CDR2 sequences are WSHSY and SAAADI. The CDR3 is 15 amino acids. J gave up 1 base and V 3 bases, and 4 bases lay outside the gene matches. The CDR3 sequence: CASSDWGGGTDTQYF. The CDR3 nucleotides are TGCGCCAGCAGTGATTGGGGGGGAGGCACAGATACGCAGTATTTT.

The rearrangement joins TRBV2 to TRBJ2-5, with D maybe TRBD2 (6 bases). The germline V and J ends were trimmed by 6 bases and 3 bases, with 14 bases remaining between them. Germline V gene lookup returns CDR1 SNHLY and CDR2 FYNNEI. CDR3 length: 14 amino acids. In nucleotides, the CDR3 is TGTGCCAGCAGAGCGGGCCCCCAGGAAGAGACCCAGTACTTC. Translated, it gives CASRAGPQEETQYF.

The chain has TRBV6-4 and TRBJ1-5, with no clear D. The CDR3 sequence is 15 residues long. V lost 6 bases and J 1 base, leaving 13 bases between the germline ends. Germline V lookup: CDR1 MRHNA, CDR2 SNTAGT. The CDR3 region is CASSLVPASNQPQHF. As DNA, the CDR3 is TGTGCCAGCAGCCTAGTCCCGGCGAGCAATCAGCCCCAGCATTTT.

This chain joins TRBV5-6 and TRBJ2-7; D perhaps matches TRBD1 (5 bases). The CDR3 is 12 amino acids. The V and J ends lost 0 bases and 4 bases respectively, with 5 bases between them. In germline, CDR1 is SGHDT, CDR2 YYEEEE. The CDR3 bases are TGTGCCAGCAGCTTGGGACAGTACGAGCAGTACTTC. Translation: CASSLGQYEQYF.

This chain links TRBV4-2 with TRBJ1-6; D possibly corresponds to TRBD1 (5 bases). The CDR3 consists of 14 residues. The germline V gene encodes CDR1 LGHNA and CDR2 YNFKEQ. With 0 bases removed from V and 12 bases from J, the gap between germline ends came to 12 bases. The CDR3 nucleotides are TGTGCCAGCAGCCAAGATCTGGAGGGGCGACCCCTCCACTTT. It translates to CASSQDLEGRPLHF.

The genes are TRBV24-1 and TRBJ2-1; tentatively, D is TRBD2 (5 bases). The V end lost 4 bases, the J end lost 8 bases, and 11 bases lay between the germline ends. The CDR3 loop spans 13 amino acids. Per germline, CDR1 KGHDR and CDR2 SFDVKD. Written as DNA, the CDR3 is TGTGCCACCAGTGAGGGTGCGCGGGATGAGCAGTTCTTC. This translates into CATSEGARDEQFF.

CDR3: CASSVRWTYEQYF. Here the CDR3 DNA reads TGTGCCAGCAGCGTCAGGTGGACCTACGAGCAGTACTTC. The chain uses TRBV6-5 and TRBJ2-7; D call uncertain. This CDR3 region has 13 residues. The V and J ends lost 6 bases and 2 bases respectively, with 11 bases between them. Germline loops: CDR1 MNHEY, CDR2 SVGAGI.

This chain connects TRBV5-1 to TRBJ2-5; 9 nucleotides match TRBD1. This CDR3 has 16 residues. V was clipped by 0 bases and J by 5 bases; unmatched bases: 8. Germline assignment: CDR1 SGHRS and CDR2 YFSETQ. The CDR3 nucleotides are TGCGCCAGCAGCTTGGGATCGGGACAGGGAAGGGAGACCCAGTACTTC. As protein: CASSLGSGQGRETQYF.

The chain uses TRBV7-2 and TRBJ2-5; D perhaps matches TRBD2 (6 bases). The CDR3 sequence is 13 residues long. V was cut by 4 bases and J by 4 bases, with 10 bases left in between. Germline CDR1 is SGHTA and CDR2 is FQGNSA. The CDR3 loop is CASSSSGGETQYF. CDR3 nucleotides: TGTGCCAGCAGCTCTTCCGGGGGAGAGACCCAGTACTTC.

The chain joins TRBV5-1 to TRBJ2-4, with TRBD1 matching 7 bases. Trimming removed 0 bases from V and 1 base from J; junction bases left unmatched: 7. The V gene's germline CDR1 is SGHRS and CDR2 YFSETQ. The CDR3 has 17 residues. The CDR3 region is CASSLGDQGDAKNIQYF. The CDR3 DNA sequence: TGCGCCAGCAGCTTGGGCGACCAGGGGGACGCCAAAAACATTCAGTACTTC.

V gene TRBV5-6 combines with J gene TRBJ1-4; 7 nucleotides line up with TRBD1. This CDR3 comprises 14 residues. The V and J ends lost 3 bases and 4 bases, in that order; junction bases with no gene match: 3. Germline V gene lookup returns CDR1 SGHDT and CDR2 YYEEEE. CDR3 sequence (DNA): TGTGCCAGCAGCTACAGGGGAGGTAATGAAAAACTGTTTTTT. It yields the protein CASSYRGGNEKLFF.

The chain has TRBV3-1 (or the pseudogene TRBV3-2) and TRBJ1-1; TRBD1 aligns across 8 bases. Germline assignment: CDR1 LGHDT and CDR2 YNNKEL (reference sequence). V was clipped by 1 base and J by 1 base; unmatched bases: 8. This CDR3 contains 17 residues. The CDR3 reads CASSQAPPGGRNTEAFF. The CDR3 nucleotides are TGTGCCAGCAGCCAAGCCCCTCCAGGGGGCCGGAACACTGAAGCTTTCTTT.

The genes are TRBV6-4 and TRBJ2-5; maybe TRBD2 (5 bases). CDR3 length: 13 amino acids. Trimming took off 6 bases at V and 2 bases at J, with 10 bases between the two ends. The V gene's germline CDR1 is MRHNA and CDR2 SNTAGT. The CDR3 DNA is TGTGCCAGCAGCCGGGGTTTACAAGAGACCCAGTACTTC. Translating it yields CASSRGLQETQYF.

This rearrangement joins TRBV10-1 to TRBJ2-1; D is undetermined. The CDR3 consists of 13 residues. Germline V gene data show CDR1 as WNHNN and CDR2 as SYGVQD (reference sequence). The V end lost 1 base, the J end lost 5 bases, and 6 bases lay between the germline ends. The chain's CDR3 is CASSELPDNEQFF. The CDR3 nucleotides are TGCGCCAGCAGTGAGTTACCGGACAATGAGCAGTTCTTC.

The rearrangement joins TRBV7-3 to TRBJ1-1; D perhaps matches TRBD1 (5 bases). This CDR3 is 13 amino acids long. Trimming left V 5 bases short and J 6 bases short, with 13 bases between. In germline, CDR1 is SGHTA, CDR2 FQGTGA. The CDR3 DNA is TGTGCCAGCAGCCTAGGGGCGGGGGCTGAAGCTTTCTTT. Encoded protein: CASSLGAGAEAFF.

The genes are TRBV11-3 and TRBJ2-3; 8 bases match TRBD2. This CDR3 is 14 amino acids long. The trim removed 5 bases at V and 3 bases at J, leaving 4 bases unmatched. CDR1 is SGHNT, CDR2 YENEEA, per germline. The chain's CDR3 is CASSGRLATDTQYF. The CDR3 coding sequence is TGTGCCAGCAGCGGGAGACTAGCGACAGATACGCAGTATTTT.

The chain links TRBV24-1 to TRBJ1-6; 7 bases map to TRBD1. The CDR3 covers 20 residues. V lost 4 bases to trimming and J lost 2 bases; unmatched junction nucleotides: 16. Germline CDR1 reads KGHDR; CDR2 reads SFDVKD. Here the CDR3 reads CATSDLRQGAKPPYNSPLHF. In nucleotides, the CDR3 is TGTGCCACCAGTGACCTAAGACAGGGTGCCAAGCCGCCCTATAATTCACCCCTCCACTTT.

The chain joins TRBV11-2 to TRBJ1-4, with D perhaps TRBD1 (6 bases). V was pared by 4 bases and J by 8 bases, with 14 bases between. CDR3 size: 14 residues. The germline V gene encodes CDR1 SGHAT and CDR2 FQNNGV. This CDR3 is CASSSRDKGEKLFF. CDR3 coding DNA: TGTGCCAGCAGCTCCCGGGACAAAGGGGAAAAACTGTTTTTT.

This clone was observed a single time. The CDR3 nucleotides read TGCGCCAGCAGCTTGGGACCAACCGGGACAGCGAATGAAAAACTGTTTTTT. It specifies CASSLGPTGTANEKLFF. The V call is TRBV5-1, the J call TRBJ1-4, with 7 bases that match TRBD1. Germline V gene lookup returns CDR1 SGHRS and CDR2 YFSETQ. The V gene end was trimmed by 0 bases and the J gene end by 5 bases; junction bases not matched to a gene: 10. The CDR3 is 17 residues long.

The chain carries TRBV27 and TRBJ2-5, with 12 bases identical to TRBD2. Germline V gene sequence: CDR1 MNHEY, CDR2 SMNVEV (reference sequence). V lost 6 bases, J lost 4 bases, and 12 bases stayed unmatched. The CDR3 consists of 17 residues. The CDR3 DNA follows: TGTGCCAGCAGCGGCGGTTTGCTAGCGGGAGGGGGAGAGACCCAGTACTTC. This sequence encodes CASSGGLLAGGGETQYF.

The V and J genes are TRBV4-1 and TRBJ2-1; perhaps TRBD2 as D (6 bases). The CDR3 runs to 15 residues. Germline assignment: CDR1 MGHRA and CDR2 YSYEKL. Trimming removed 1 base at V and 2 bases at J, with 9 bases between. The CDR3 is CASSQALATYNEQFF. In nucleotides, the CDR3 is TGCGCCAGCAGCCAAGCCCTAGCGACCTACAATGAGCAGTTCTTC.

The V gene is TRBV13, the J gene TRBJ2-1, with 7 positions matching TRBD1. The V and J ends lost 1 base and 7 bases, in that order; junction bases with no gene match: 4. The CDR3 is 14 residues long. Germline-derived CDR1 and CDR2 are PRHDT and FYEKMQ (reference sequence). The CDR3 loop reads CASSLERGRNEQFF. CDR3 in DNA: TGTGCCAGCAGCTTAGAGAGGGGGCGGAATGAGCAGTTCTTC.

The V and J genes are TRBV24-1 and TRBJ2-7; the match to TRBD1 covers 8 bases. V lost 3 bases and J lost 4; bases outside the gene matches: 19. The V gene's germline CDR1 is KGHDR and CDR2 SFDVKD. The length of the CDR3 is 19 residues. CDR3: CATSDHDSAGQGKPYEQYF. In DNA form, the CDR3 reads TGTGCCACCAGTGATCACGACTCCGCCGGACAGGGTAAACCTTACGAGCAGTACTTC.